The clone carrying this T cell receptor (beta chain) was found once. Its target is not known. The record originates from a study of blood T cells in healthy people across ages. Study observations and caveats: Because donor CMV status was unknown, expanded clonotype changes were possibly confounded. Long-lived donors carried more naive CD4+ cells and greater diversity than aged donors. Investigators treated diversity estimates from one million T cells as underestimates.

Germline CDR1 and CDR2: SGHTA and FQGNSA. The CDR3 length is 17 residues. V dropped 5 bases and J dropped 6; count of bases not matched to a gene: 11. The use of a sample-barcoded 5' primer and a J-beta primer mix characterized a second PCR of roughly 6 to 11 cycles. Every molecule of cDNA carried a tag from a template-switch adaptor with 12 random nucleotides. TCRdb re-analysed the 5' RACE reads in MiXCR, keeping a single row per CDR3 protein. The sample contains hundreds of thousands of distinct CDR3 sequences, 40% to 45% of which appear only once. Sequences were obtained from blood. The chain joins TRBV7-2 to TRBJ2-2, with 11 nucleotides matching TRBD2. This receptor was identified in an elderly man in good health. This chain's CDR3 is CASSLPTTSGTAGELFF. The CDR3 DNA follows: TGTGCCAGCAGCCTCCCAACGACTAGCGGGACTGCCGGGGAGCTGTTTTTT.